The 24 T cell receptor beta chains below all came from one sample that was sequenced in a study of HIV-infected children after antiretroviral therapy interruption. The treatment was: PENTA 11 planned treatment interruption arm or continuous ART arm. A 3' RACE protocol on RNA, with unique molecular identifiers, produced the TCR library. TCRdb independently ran MiXCR on the 3' RACE reads; one entry per CDR3 protein. The sample holds over 35,000 distinct CDR3 sequences, about 6.5% seen once. The source material was CD45RA+ CD4+ T cells from PBMCs, pooled from several time points, sampled from a donor given antiretroviral therapy, either interrupted or continuous. Subset described: naive CD4+ CD45RA+ CD45RO- T cells. The receptors were gathered from a pool of human donors with HIV.

Ten or more counts support this clonotype. The chain uses TRBV20-1 and TRBJ1-2, with D unclear. CDR3 length equals 14 residues. V was cut by 6 bases and J by 8 bases, with 22 bases left in between. Looked up from germline, CDR1 is DFQATT and CDR2 is SNEGSKA (reference sequence). The CDR3 sequence: CSASLSGGLGGYTF. The CDR3 DNA is TGCAGTGCAAGCCTCAGTGGAGGGCTTGGAGGCTACACCTTC.

A few counts support this clonotype. The chain couples TRBV29-1 to TRBJ1-1; D ambiguous. CDR1 is SQVTM, CDR2 ANQGSEA, per germline. The CDR3 covers 12 residues. Trimming removed 4 bases from V and 0 bases from J, with 6 bases in between. This CDR3 reads CSVVGMNTEAFF. As DNA, the CDR3 is TGCAGCGTTGTAGGGATGAACACTGAAGCTTTCTTT.

Many counts were recorded for this clonotype. The chain couples TRBV5-1 to TRBJ1-2, with 7 bases lining up with TRBD1. V dropped 0 bases and J dropped 4; count of bases not matched to a gene: 3. CDR3 length: 14 residues. Germline CDR1 SGHRS, CDR2 YFSETQ. The CDR3 protein is CASSLDRDSYGYTF. CDR3 coding DNA: TGCGCCAGCAGCTTGGATCGGGACAGCTATGGCTACACCTTC.

At least ten counts were recorded for this clonotype. The chain is built from TRBV5-4 and TRBJ2-1; 12 positions agree with TRBD2. Trimming removed 9 bases from V and 0 bases from J; junction bases left unmatched: 22. The germline V gene has CDR1 SGHNT and CDR2 YYREEE (reference sequence). CDR3 length: 21 residues. CDR3 residues: CATILESGLAGRTSSYNEQFF. CDR3 DNA: TGTGCCACAATTCTCGAGTCCGGACTAGCGGGAAGGACAAGCTCCTACAATGAGCAGTTCTTC.

This clonotype was observed many times. The rearrangement joins TRBV27 to TRBJ1-6; weak D call: TRBD1 (5 bases). Trimming took 2 bases from V and 5 from J, leaving 10 bases between them. The CDR3 runs 15 residues. Germline lookup yields CDR1 MNHEY and CDR2 SMNVEV (reference sequence). CDR3 protein: CASSLAGVNNSPLHF. CDR3 DNA sequence: TGTGCCAGCAGTTTAGCGGGGGTCAATAATTCACCCCTCCACTTT.

This clonotype was counted many times. CDR3 residues: CASRLAGSTDTQYF. The CDR3 coding sequence is TGTGCCAGTAGACTAGCGGGGAGCACAGATACGCAGTATTTT. The chain combines TRBV6-5 with TRBJ2-3; 11 nucleotides align to TRBD2. The CDR3 contains 14 residues. The germline CDR1 and CDR2 sequences are MNHEY and SVGAGI. Trimming removed 9 bases from V and 0 bases from J; junction bases left unmatched: 2.

This clonotype is medium-sized in the sample. The chain recombines TRBV10-3 with TRBJ2-1; possible D gene TRBD2, 6 bases. This CDR3 spans 16 amino acids. Germline CDR1 and CDR2: ENHRY and SYGVKD. V shed 10 bases and J shed 9 bases, with 28 bases lying between them. The DNA for the CDR3 is TGTGCCAGCGGTGAGGGGACTGGGGCCAACTATGCTGAGCAGTTCTTC. Protein: CASGEGTGANYAEQFF.

This clonotype was detected a few times. V is TRBV2 and J is TRBJ2-1, with D perhaps being TRBD1 or TRBD2 (5 bases each). Germline CDR1 reads SNHLY; CDR2 reads FYNNEI. V dropped 8 bases and J dropped 8 bases, with 16 bases sitting between them. The CDR3 runs to 13 residues. The CDR3 is CASFGEGPYEQFF. In DNA form, the CDR3 reads TGTGCCAGCTTCGGAGAGGGACCGTATGAGCAGTTCTTC.

This clonotype was detected ten times or more. This chain connects TRBV10-2 to TRBJ1-6, with 8 nucleotides matching TRBD1. Germline loops: CDR1 WSHSY, CDR2 SAAADI. The trim removed 6 bases at V and 7 bases at J, leaving 2 bases unmatched. The CDR3 contains 13 residues. CDR3 bases: TGCGCCAGCAGGACAGGGGACAATTCACCCCTCCACTTT. Its protein product is CASRTGDNSPLHF.

This clonotype came up many times. The genes are TRBV7-2 and TRBJ2-7; D possibly matches TRBD1 or TRBD2 (5 bases each). The CDR3 consists of 16 residues. V was cut by 4 bases and J by 3 bases, with 19 bases left in between. Looked up from germline, CDR1 is SGHTA and CDR2 is FQGNSA. DNA for the CDR3: TGTGCCAGCAGCTCCCGGGGCAGCACGATGAACTACGAGCAGTACTTC. Translation gives CASSSRGSTMNYEQYF.

This clonotype showed up many times. The V gene is TRBV9, the J gene TRBJ1-1; perhaps TRBD1 as D (6 bases). V was pared by 4 bases and J by 5 bases, with 21 bases between. The CDR3 runs to 16 residues. Germline CDR1 and CDR2: SGDLS and YYNGEE. In nucleotides, the CDR3 is TGTGCCAGCAGCACATCTTACGGGACATTTGGGACTGAAGCTTTCTTT. As protein: CASSTSYGTFGTEAFF. Full variable domain (missing parts from reference TRBV9 and TRBJ1-1): DSGVTQTPKHLITATGQRVTLRCSPRSGDLSVYWYQQSLDQGLQFLIQYYNGEERAKGNILERFSAQQFPDLHSELNLSSLELGDSALYFCASSTSYGTFGTEAFFGQGTRLTVV.

This clonotype is medium-sized. A read error may produce the germline difference seen at one junction end. The chain has TRBV12-3 or TRBV12-4 and TRBJ2-5, with 8 bases aligning to TRBD1. This CDR3 comprises 14 residues. The CDR3 DNA sequence: TGTGCAAGCAGCTCCGGACAGGGCCAAGACACCCAGTACTTT. Translating it yields CASSSGQGQDTQYF.

This clonotype was recorded at least ten times. The chain recombines TRBV3-1 with TRBJ2-1; no clear D. V was trimmed by 1 base and J by 4 bases, leaving 11 bases between them. The germline V gene encodes CDR1 LGHDT and CDR2 YNNKEL (reference sequence). This CDR3 has 15 amino acids. This CDR3 is CASSQVLGRYNEQFF. The CDR3 DNA follows: TGTGCCAGCAGCCAAGTCTTGGGCCGGTACAATGAGCAGTTCTTC.

In this sample, this clonotype turned up many times. The chain couples TRBV3-1 to TRBJ2-1; D tentatively reads TRBD1 or TRBD2 (5 bases each). Germline values: CDR1 LGHDT, CDR2 YNNKEL (reference sequence). Trimming removed 1 base from V and 16 bases from J, with 14 bases in between. CDR3 size: 12 residues. This chain's CDR3 is CASSQAVQGVFF. CDR3 DNA sequence: TGTGCCAGCAGCCAAGCCGTTCAGGGAGTTTTCTTC.

This clonotype has ten or more counts. The V gene is TRBV4-1, the J gene TRBJ1-5; D unclear. This CDR3 contains 11 residues. CDR1 and CDR2 from the germline V gene are MGHRA and YSYEKL. V lost 4 bases and J lost 3, with 1 base in between. CDR3 residues: CASSLNQPQHF. The CDR3 nucleotides read TGCGCCAGCAGCCTCAATCAGCCCCAGCATTTT.

The sample holds many counts of this clonotype. The V and J genes are TRBV19 and TRBJ1-2; D is possibly TRBD1 (5 bases). The CDR3 runs 13 residues. V dropped 5 bases and J dropped 5 bases, with 12 bases sitting between them. Per germline, CDR1 LNHDA and CDR2 SQIVND (reference sequence). CDR3 in DNA: TGTGCCAGTAGTGTGGACATGGGATATGGCTACACCTTC. This translates into CASSVDMGYGYTF.

Ten or more counts support this clonotype. V usage is TRBV10-3 and J usage is TRBJ2-5; D may be TRBD2 (6 bases). The CDR3 length is 14 residues. The V and J ends lost 4 bases and 7 bases respectively, with 16 bases between them. The V gene's germline CDR1 is ENHRY and CDR2 SYGVKD. The CDR3 DNA sequence: TGTGCCATCAGTGGAACTAGCCCACCGGGGACCCAGTACTTC. It specifies CAISGTSPPGTQYF.

By its share, this clonotype is medium-sized. The V call is TRBV30, the J call TRBJ2-1; 12 bases match TRBD2. The CDR3 runs to 17 residues. The V and J ends lost 4 bases and 4 bases, in that order; junction bases with no gene match: 11. Germline V gives CDR1 GTSNPN, CDR2 SVGIG (reference sequence). This CDR3 is CAWIASGGERAYNEQFF. The CDR3 DNA reads as TGTGCCTGGATAGCTAGCGGGGGGGAGAGAGCTTACAATGAGCAGTTCTTC.

This clonotype was detected only a few times. The rearrangement uses TRBV10-2 and TRBJ2-7; D unresolved. This CDR3 is built from 13 residues. From germline, CDR1 is WSHSY and CDR2 SAAADI. The V gene lost 3 bases and the J gene lost 2 bases, with 8 bases spanning the gap. The CDR3 region has the DNA TGCGCCAGCAGTGATGCGGCAACCTACGAGCAGTACTTC. Residues: CASSDAATYEQYF.

The genes are TRBV29-1 and TRBJ2-1; TRBD2 matches at 7 bases. The CDR3 consists of 14 residues. The germline gives CDR1 SQVTM, CDR2 ANQGSEA. V gave up 5 bases and J gave up 9 bases; unmatched junction bases: 13. DNA for the CDR3: TGCAGCGTTTCGGGCCAGAGGGACTACGGTGAGCAGTTCTTC. Protein: CSVSGQRDYGEQFF.

This clonotype was counted between two and nine times. The chain uses TRBV12-3 or TRBV12-4 and TRBJ1-6, with 7 nucleotides matching TRBD1. The CDR3 is 16 amino acids. J gave up 0 bases and V 7 bases, and 6 bases lay outside the gene matches. The CDR3 is CASTGTASSYNSPLHF. CDR3 coding DNA: TGTGCCAGCACCGGGACAGCTAGCTCCTATAATTCACCCCTCCACTTT.

This clonotype was detected many times. The chain has TRBV12-3 or TRBV12-4 and TRBJ1-6, with D perhaps matching TRBD1 (5 bases). This CDR3 region has 13 residues. Deletions cut 5 bases from V and 9 bases from J, with 11 bases between. The CDR3: CASSLRQFSPLHF. CDR3 DNA: TGTGCCAGCAGTCTAAGACAGTTTTCACCCCTCCACTTT.

This clonotype was observed many times. The chain is built from TRBV28 and TRBJ2-7; 9 nucleotides match TRBD1. V gave up 8 bases and J gave up 7 bases; unmatched junction bases: 12. The CDR3 has 14 amino acids. In germline, CDR1 is MDHEN, CDR2 SYDVKM. CDR3 nucleotide sequence: TGTGCCAGCGGGGACAGGGCCGGGGAAGTGGAGCAGTACTTC. Translation gives CASGDRAGEVEQYF.

This clonotype has at least ten counts. The junction differs from germline at one of its ends, possibly a read error. This chain uses TRBV11-1 with TRBJ2-3; either TRBD1 or TRBD2 may supply D (7 bases each). Germline CDR1 and CDR2: SGHAT and FQDESV (reference sequence). The CDR3 has 14 residues. CDR3 loop: CASSFLGGTETLYF. CDR3 sequence (DNA): TGTGCCAGCAGTTTTCTGGGGGGGACAGAAACGCTGTATTTT.